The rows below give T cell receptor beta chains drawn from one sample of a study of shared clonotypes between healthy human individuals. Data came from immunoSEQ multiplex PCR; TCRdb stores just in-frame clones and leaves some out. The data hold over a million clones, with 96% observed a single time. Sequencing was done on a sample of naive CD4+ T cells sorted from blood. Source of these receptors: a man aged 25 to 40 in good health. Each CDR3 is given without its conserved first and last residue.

ASSLVVTDTQY	TRBV5-1	TRBJ2-3
ASSLTGGFTDTQY	TRBV7-3	TRBJ2-3
ASSPFTGGNNEQF	TRBV18	TRBJ2-1
ASSSYRASFYEQY	TRBV5-4	TRBJ2-7
ASSDGLQGIREKLF	TRBV5-4	TRBJ1-4
AWADGTGNQPQH	TRBV30	TRBJ1-5
ASSENLQYGYT	TRBV7-8	TRBJ1-2
ASFSRPNTGELF	TRBV10-2	TRBJ2-2
ASSLVLHYTNTGELF	TRBV11-2	TRBJ2-2
ASSLRAGPQH	TRBV5-4	TRBJ1-5
ASSRVLGQGVETQY	TRBV6-6	TRBJ2-5
SAEGGTGAYNEQF	TRBV29-1	TRBJ2-1
ASKDAGSNQPQH	TRBV19	TRBJ1-5
ASSWAGGGSPYEQY	TRBV5-1	TRBJ2-7
ASSPKGGRGSREKLF	TRBV4-2	TRBJ1-4
ASSLAGQGGYEQY	TRBV7-9	TRBJ2-7
ASSLTSGQETQY	TRBV5-5	TRBJ2-5
AWGSNEKLF	TRBV30	TRBJ1-4
ASSRDTGSYGYT	TRBV10-2	TRBJ1-2
ASSSSRDGLYGGQY	TRBV11-2	TRBJ2-7
ASNRLEGGRGNEQF	TRBV7-9	TRBJ2-1
ASSLDRQAYEQY	TRBV5-4	TRBJ2-7
ASTLTGPTNEKLF	TRBV6-1	TRBJ1-4
ASSLLGLGETQY	TRBV7-6	TRBJ2-5
ASSKGTSGRSTDTQY	TRBV5-1	TRBJ2-3
ASSFFNEQF	TRBV28	TRBJ2-1
ASRDRQGARYTQY	TRBV4-1	TRBJ2-3
AIKPGGYEQY	TRBV10-3	TRBJ2-7
ASSAGGPPEQY	TRBV10-2	TRBJ2-7
ASSEVRPRLHEQY	TRBV6-1	TRBJ2-7
SVEQGAGETQY	TRBV29-1	TRBJ2-5
ASSLSLSDTQY	TRBV13	TRBJ2-3
ASLVLAGASEQY	TRBV27	TRBJ2-7
ASSLRVQETQY	TRBV5-1	TRBJ2-5
ASRPSFLSTDTQY	TRBV19	TRBJ2-3
ASSPRGPTNEKLF	TRBV5-1	TRBJ1-4
ASIHDRENTEAF	TRBV2	TRBJ1-1
ASSALAGATDEQY	TRBV19	TRBJ2-7
ASSLTGDTEAF	TRBV18	TRBJ1-1
ASSLAAPGGSEQY	TRBV7-9	TRBJ2-7
SARGTGELF	TRBV29-1	TRBJ2-2
ASSIAYSGGGSYYEQY	TRBV19	TRBJ2-7
ASSFTGEAF	TRBV28	TRBJ1-1
ASSTPGQGATPAF	TRBV19	TRBJ1-1
ASSPPPQGNNTGELF	TRBV18	TRBJ2-2
ASSESPSTDTQY	TRBV6-4	TRBJ2-3
ASSEGHVRSGELF	TRBV10-1	TRBJ2-2
ASSLDTGELF	TRBV5-1	TRBJ2-2
ASSLGTNYGYT	TRBV7-6	TRBJ1-2
ASSIPQPGELF	TRBV5-4	TRBJ2-2